This record concerns one T cell receptor beta chain sequence. The source of the sample is a study of blood T cell repertoires in COVID-19. The V end was cut by 1 base, the J end by 6 bases, with 10 bases between. Germline V gives CDR1 GTSNPN, CDR2 SVGIG (reference sequence). This CDR3 has 13 amino acids. Profiled with immunoSEQ multiplex PCR; TCRdb holds only in-frame clones, not every one. The sample contains 250,000 or so clones, 82% of which appear only once. The rearrangement joins TRBV30 to TRBJ1-5; perhaps TRBD1 as D (6 bases). The TCR originated in a woman between 18 and 29 years old with acute or convalescent COVID-19. The sequencing input was peripheral blood. The CDR3 protein is CAWSEQGVQPQHF. The CDR3 DNA reads as TGTGCCTGGAGTGAACAGGGTGTTCAGCCCCAGCATTTT.